The source of this T cell receptor (beta chain) is a study of T cells in Graves' hyperthyroidism and ophthalmopathy. J lost 7 bases, V lost 4 bases, and 12 bases had no gene match. Germline assignment: CDR1 MNHEY and CDR2 SVGAGI. The CDR3 spans 16 residues. Researchers amplified the TCR beta CDR3 regions from RNA transcripts. TCR CDR3 underwent first-round RT-PCR with the HTBI primer set. TCRdb re-analysed the multiplex PCR reads in MiXCR, keeping a single row per CDR3 protein. The sample contains around 380,000 distinct CDR3 sequences, approximately 13% of which appear only once. Turning to this clonotype: Its antigen is as yet unknown.

Study-wide points: Ophthalmopathy was identified by the model a median about six months ahead of onset.

The V gene is TRBV6-5, the J gene TRBJ2-2; 7 nucleotides line up with TRBD2. The sequencing input was blood. The sequence was collected from a man aged 25-45 years with Graves' hyperthyroidism that later progressed to Graves' ophthalmopathy. CDR3 nucleotide sequence: TGTGCCAGCAGTTTCCAGACTAGCAGGTCGAGCGGGGAGCTGTTTTTT. Its translation: CASSFQTSRSSGELFF.